This T cell receptor beta chain was retrieved from a study of cytomegalovirus exposure and HLA in healthy donors. General study results and limits: For most TCR beta V segments, an earlier analysis put the productive rate at about 87% or about 30% of the time.

As concerns this clone: No antigen is known for it.

The germline V gene encodes CDR1 SGHDT and CDR2 YYEEEE. V shed 1 base and J shed 2 bases, with 7 bases lying between them. The CDR3 covers 15 residues. The PCR used 60 Vbeta and 13 Jbeta primers. Sequencing was performed with immunoSEQ multiplex PCR; in TCRdb, only in-frame clones are kept and a portion is missing. The sample contains some 190,000 clones, 82% of which appear only once. Healthy bone marrow donors supplied every sample. The sequenced sample consisted of PBMCs. The clonotype originates from a man in his forties or fifties in good health and CMV-seronegative. The chain carries TRBV5-6 and TRBJ1-6; D is unclear. The CDR3 region has the DNA TGTGCCAGCAGCTTGCGAACAGCCTATAATTCACCCCTCCACTTT. It yields the protein CASSLRTAYNSPLHF.